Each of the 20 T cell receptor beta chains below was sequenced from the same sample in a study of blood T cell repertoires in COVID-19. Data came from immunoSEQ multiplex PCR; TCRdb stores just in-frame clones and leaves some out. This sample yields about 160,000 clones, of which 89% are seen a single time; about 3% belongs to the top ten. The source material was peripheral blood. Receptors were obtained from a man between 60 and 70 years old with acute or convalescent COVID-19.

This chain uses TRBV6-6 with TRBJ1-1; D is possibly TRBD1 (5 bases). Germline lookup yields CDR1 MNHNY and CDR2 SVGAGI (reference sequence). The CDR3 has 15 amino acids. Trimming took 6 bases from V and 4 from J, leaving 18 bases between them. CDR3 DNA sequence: TGTGCCAGCAGACCCGAGACAGTCATTTTCACTGAAGCTTTCTTT. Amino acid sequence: CASRPETVIFTEAFF.

The DNA for the CDR3 is TGTGCCAGTAGTATAGACCAGAACTATGGCTACACCTTC. Translated: CASSIDQNYGYTF. The chain employs TRBV19 and TRBJ1-2; D gene unclear. The germline V gene has CDR1 LNHDA and CDR2 SQIVND (reference sequence). Between the trimmed V and J ends, which lost 0 bases and 2 bases, there was a span of 4 bases. This CDR3 has 13 residues.

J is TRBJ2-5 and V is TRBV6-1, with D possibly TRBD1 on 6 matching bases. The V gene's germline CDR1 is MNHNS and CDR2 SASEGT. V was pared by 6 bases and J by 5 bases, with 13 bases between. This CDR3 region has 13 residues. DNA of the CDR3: TGTGCCAGCAGGTACAGGGCAGGCGAGACCCAGTACTTC. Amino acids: CASRYRAGETQYF.

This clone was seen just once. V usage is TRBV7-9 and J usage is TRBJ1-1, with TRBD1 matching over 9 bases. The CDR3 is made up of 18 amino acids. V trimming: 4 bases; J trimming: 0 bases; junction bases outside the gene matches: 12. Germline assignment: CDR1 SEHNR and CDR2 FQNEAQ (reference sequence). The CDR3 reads CASSSRTGGTLVNTEAFF. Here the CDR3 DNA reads TGTGCCAGCAGCTCTAGAACAGGGGGCACCCTTGTGAACACTGAAGCTTTCTTT. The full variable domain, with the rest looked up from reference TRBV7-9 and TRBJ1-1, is DTGVSQNPRHKITKRGQNVTFRCDPISEHNRLYWYRQTLGQGPEFLTYFQNEAQLEKSRLLSDRFSAERPKGSFSTLEIQRTEQGDSAMYLCASSSRTGGTLVNTEAFFGQGTRLTVV.

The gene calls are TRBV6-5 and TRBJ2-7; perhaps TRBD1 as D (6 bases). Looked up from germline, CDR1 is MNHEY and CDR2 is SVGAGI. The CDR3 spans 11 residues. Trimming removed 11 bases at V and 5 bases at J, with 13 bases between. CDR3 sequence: CAVRQVHEQYF. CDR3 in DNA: TGTGCCGTACGACAGGTCCACGAGCAGTACTTC.

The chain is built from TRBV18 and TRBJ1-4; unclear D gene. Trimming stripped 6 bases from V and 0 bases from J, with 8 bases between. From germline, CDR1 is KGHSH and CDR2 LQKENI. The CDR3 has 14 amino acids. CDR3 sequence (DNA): TGTGCCAGCTCCTATCAAGCAACTAATGAAAAACTGTTTTTT. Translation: CASSYQATNEKLFF.

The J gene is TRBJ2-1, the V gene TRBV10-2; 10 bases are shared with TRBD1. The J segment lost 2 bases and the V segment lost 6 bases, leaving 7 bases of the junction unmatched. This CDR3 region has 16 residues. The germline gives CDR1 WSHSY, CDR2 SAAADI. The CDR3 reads CASSLRDRGAYNEQFF. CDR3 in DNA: TGCGCCAGCAGCCTCCGGGACAGGGGCGCCTACAATGAGCAGTTCTTC.

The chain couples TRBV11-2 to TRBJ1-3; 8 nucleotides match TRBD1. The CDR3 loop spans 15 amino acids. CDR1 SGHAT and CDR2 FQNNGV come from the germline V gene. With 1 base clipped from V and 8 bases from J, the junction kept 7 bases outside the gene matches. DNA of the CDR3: TGTGCCAGCAGCTTAGCAGGGGGCAGAGTGGACACCATATATTTT. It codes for CASSLAGGRVDTIYF.

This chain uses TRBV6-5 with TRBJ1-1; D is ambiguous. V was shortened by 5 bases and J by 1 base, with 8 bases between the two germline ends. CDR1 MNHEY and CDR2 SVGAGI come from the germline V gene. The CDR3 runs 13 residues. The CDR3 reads CASSTVQNTEAFF. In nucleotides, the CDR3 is TGTGCCAGCAGTACAGTGCAGAACACTGAAGCTTTCTTT.

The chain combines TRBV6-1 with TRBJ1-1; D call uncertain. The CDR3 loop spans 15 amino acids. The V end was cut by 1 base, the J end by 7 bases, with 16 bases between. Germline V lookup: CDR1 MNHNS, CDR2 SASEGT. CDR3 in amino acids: CASSEDGQRTVEAFF. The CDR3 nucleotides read TGTGCCAGCAGTGAAGATGGGCAGCGGACGGTTGAAGCTTTCTTT.

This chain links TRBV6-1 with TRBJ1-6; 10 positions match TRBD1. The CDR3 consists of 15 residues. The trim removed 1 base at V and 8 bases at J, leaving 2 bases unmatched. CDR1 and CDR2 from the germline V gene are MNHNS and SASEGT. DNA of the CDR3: TGTGCCAGCAGTGAAGGACAGGGGGCTTATTCACCCCTCCACTTT. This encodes CASSEGQGAYSPLHF.

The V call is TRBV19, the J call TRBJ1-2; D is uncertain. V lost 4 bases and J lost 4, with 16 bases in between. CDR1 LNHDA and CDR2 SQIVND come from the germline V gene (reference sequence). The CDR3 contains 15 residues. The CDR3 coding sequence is TGTGCCAGTAGTACCCCGGGTCCTTTCCCCTATGGCTACACCTTC. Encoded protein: CASSTPGPFPYGYTF.

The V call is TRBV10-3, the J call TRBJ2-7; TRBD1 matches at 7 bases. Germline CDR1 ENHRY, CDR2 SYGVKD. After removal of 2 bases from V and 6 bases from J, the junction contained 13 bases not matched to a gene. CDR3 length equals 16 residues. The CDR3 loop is CAISEAIDRVQSEQYF. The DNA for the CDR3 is TGTGCCATCAGTGAGGCCATCGACAGGGTTCAGAGCGAGCAGTACTTC.

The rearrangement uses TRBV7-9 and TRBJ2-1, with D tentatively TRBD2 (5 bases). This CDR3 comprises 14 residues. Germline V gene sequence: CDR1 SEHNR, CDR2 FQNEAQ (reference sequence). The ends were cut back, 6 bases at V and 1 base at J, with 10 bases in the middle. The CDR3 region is CASRTIGSYNEQFF. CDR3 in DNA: TGTGCCAGCAGGACTATCGGATCCTACAATGAGCAGTTCTTC.

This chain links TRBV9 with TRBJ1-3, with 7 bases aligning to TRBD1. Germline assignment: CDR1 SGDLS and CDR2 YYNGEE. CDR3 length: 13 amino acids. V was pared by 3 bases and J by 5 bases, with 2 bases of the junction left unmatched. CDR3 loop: CASSGGQRNTIYF. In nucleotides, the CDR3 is TGTGCCAGCAGCGGGGGACAGCGAAACACCATATATTTT. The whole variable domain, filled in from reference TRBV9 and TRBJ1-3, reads DSGVTQTPKHLITATGQRVTLRCSPRSGDLSVYWYQQSLDQGLQFLIQYYNGEERAKGNILERFSAQQFPDLHSELNLSSLELGDSALYFCASSGGQRNTIYFGEGSWLTVV.

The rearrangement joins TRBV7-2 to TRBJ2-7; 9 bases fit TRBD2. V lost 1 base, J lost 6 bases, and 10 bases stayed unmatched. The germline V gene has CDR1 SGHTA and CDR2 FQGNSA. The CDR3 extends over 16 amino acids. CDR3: CASSLVWLAGVSEQYF. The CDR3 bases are TGTGCCAGCAGCTTAGTGTGGTTAGCGGGGGTATCCGAGCAGTACTTC.

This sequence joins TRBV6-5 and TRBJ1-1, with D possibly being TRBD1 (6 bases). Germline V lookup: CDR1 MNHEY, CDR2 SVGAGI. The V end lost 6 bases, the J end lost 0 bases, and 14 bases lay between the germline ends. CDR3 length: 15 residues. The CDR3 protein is CASSRQVVMNTEAFF. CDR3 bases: TGTGCCAGCAGCCGACAGGTAGTAATGAACACTGAAGCTTTCTTT.

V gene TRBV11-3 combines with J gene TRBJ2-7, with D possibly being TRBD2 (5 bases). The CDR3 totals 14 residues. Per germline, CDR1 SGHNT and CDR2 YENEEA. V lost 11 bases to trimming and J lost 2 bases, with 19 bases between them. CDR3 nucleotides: TGTGCCCTAGGACGGGGTCATAGCCCCTACGAGCAGTACTTC. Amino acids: CALGRGHSPYEQYF.

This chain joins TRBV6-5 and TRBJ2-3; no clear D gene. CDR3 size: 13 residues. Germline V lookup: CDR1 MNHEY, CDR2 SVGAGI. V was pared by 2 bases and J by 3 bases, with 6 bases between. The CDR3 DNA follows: TGTGCCAGCAGTTACGCCGAGACAGATACGCAGTATTTT. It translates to CASSYAETDTQYF.

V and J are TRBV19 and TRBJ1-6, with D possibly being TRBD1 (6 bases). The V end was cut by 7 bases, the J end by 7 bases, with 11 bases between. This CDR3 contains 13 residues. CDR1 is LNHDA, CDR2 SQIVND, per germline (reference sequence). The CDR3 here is CASTRTDNSPLHF. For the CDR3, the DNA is TGTGCCAGTACGAGGACAGACAATTCACCCCTCCACTTT.